What follows describes a single T cell receptor beta chain. Antigen specificity is unknown. The junction had 7 bases not matched to a gene; V was cut back by 3 bases and J by 8 bases. This CDR3 has 14 residues. From germline, CDR1 is MRHNA and CDR2 SNTAGT. It was from alopecia areata patients that lesional scalp punch biopsies and peripheral blood were collected. The sample originates from a study of CD8+ T cells in alopecia areata. The overall study: Tofacitinib exposure lasted 6 to 18 months, followed by 6 months off drug. Study-level findings and limits: The study found TCR sharing across patients less clear than in mice, possibly for HLA reasons. Affected lesional scalp, above all in alopecia totalis/universalis, was more clonal than normal scalp.

In each case, RNA was isolated and then reverse transcribed into cDNA as the sequencing template. Sequenced by immunoSEQ multiplex PCR; TCRdb stores in-frame clones only, minus some. The top ten clones hold approximately 6.5% of a sample with over 120,000 clones, about 60% of them seen once. Sample: CD4+ T cells sorted from blood, taken at week 0. This receptor was obtained from a human donor with alopecia areata. The chain uses TRBV6-4 and TRBJ1-2; 9 bases fit TRBD1. CDR3 in DNA: TGTGCCAGCAGTGAAGCGGGACAGGGAGCGGGCTACACCTTC. Translated: CASSEAGQGAGYTF.